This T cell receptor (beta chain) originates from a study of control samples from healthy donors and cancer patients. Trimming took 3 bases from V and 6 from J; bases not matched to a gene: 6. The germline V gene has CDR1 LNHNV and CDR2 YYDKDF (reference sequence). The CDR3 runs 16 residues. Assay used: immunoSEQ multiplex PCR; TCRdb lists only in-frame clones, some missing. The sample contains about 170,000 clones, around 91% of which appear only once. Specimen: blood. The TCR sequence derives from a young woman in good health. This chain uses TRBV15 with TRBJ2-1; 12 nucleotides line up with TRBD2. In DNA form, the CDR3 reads TGTGCCACCAGCAGCCTAACTAGCGGGAGGCCCAATGAGCAGTTCTTC. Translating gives CATSSLTSGRPNEQFF.